The rows below give T cell receptor beta chains drawn from one sample of a study of T cells in Graves' hyperthyroidism and ophthalmopathy. TCRdb analysed the multiplex PCR reads with MiXCR anew, one entry per CDR3 protein. The data contain about 250,000 distinct CDR3 sequences, more than 20% of them singletons. The sample comprised blood. These receptors came from a woman aged 40 to 55 with Graves' ophthalmopathy. Both conserved end residues are part of each CDR3. The D gene is left open where the match is weak. Rows may omit the clone size; those that give it use once, few, many or a size class.

>TRBD2|TRBJ2-7|TRBV20-1|many
TGCAGTGCTAGAAAAGTCTCCCCGTCGGGACTAGCGGGGGGTAGGTGGAGCGAGCAGTACTTC
CSARKVSPSGLAGGRWSEQYF
>-|TRBJ2-7|TRBV28|many
TGTGCCAGCAGGGGCGGCGGGAACTACGAGCAGTACTTC
CASRGGGNYEQYF
>TRBD2|TRBJ2-5|TRBV5-1|many
TGCGCCAGCAGTCGCGGACTAGCGGGAGGGCCCGGGGAGACCCAGTACTTC
CASSRGLAGGPGETQYF
>-|TRBJ1-2|TRBV6-1|many
TGTGCCAGCAGTCCTCTACCTACAGGAGACTATGGCTACACCTTC
CASSPLPTGDYGYTF
>-|TRBJ1-1|TRBV4-1|many
TGCGCCAGCAGCCACACGGAACAGGGCCTGAACACTGAAGCTTTCTTT
CASSHTEQGLNTEAFF
>-|TRBJ2-5|TRBV19|many
TGTGCCAGTAGTACGAAGCAGGGGAGCGAGACCCAGTACTTC
CASSTKQGSETQYF
>-|TRBJ1-6|TRBV10-3|many
TGTGCCATCAGTGAGTCCTCGGGGACATCTAATTCACCCCTCCACTTT
CAISESSGTSNSPLHF
>-|TRBJ2-7|TRBV12-3/TRBV12-4|-
TGTGCCAGCAGCCAAGGGGTTGGCTTCACCTACGAGCAGTACTTC
CASSQGVGFTYEQYF
>-|TRBJ1-2|TRBV20-1|-
TGCAGTGCTAGTACAGGGCGGGGGACTACTTATGGCTACACCTTC
CSASTGRGTTYGYTF
>TRBD1|TRBJ2-4|TRBV2|-
TGTGCCAGCAGCCAGGGGGAGAACATTCAGTACTTC
CASSQGENIQYF
>-|TRBJ2-2|TRBV6-1|-
TGTGCCAGCAGTGAAAGGATCACACGAAACACCGGGGAGCTGTTTTTT
CASSERITRNTGELFF
>-|TRBJ2-7|TRBV6-1|-
TGTGCCAGCGGAGGGACCTACGAGCAGTACTTC
CASGGTYEQYF
>-|TRBJ2-7|TRBV3-1|many
TGTGCCAGCAGCCCCTCTAGGGACTACGAGCAGTACTTC
CASSPSRDYEQYF
>-|TRBJ1-1|TRBV28|many
TGTGCCAGCAGCGCTCCAGGCAGGGGTACTGAAGCTTTCTTT
CASSAPGRGTEAFF
>-|TRBJ1-2|TRBV20-1|few
TGCAGTGCCGGACGGGACTATGGCTACACCTTC
CSAGRDYGYTF
>TRBD2|TRBJ2-7|TRBV6-5|many
TGTGCCAGCAGACCCTCGGGACTAGACCACGAGCAGTACTTC
CASRPSGLDHEQYF
>-|TRBJ1-5|TRBV29-1|many
TGCAGCGTTGGGATGGACCCCGCGGAACCCCAGCATTTT
CSVGMDPAEPQHF
>TRBD1|TRBJ2-7|TRBV30|many
TGTGCCTGGAGTCCACGTCCTGGGACAGGGAACTACGAGCAGTACTTC
CAWSPRPGTGNYEQYF
>TRBD1|TRBJ2-7|TRBV2|few
TGTGCCAGCAGTGAGTTGGGACAGGGGCGCTACGAGCAGTACTTC
CASSELGQGRYEQYF
>-|TRBJ2-7|TRBV28|many
TGTGCCAGCAGTTTGACAGCTACCTACGAGCAGTACTTC
CASSLTATYEQYF
>-|TRBJ2-5|TRBV5-1|-
TGCGCCAGCAGCTTACTACTAGCAGACGAAGAGACCCAGTACTTC
CASSLLLADEETQYF
>-|TRBJ2-3|TRBV20-1|many
TGCAGTGCTACTCCCCAGTGGGCAAACACAGATACGCAGTATTTT
CSATPQWANTDTQYF
>TRBD1|TRBJ2-7|TRBV28|many
TGTGCCAGCAGCGAGATACAGGGGGCTGTCCGGGAGCAGTACTTC
CASSEIQGAVREQYF
>-|TRBJ1-2|TRBV10-1|few
TGCGCCAGCCCTACCTTCTGGCACTATGGCTACACCTTC
CASPTFWHYGYTF
>TRBD2|TRBJ2-7|TRBV28|few
TGTGCCAGCACCCTTGCAAAAGCGGGAGGGCCTCATAACGAGCAGTACTTC
CASTLAKAGGPHNEQYF
>-|TRBJ1-2|TRBV24-1|many
TGTGCCACCAGTGAACATGGGAGCGATGGCTACACCTTC
CATSEHGSDGYTF
>-|TRBJ1-5|TRBV28|many
TGTGCCAGCAGCCCCCGGGGGCCAGATTTACATAGCAATCAGCCCCAGCATTTT
CASSPRGPDLHSNQPQHF
>-|TRBJ2-7|TRBV5-1|many
TGCGCCAGCAGCCCCGTGGCAGGAATTTCCTACGAGCAGTACTTC
CASSPVAGISYEQYF
>-|TRBJ1-1|TRBV6-5|-
TGTGCCAGCAGTTACTCGACCGCTGAAGCTTTCTTT
CASSYSTAEAFF
>TRBD1|TRBJ2-7|TRBV6-1|-
TGTGCCAGCAGCGAGACAGGGACCTACGACGAGCAGTACTTC
CASSETGTYDEQYF
>-|TRBJ1-2|TRBV5-1|many
TGCGCCAGCAGCTTAGGAGGCTACACCTTC
CASSLGGYTF
>TRBD2|TRBJ2-3|TRBV11-2|few
TGTGCCAGCAGCTCCCTAGCGGGAGGGCCAGATACGCAGTATTTT
CASSSLAGGPDTQYF
>-|TRBJ2-5|TRBV12-3/TRBV12-4|many
TGTGCCAGCAAGAGAGGACCAGAGACCCAGTACTTC
CASKRGPETQYF
>TRBD2|TRBJ2-7|TRBV12-3/TRBV12-4|-
TGTGCCAGCAGTACCGATAGCGGGAGGAAAGGCGAGCAGTACTTC
CASSTDSGRKGEQYF
>TRBD1|TRBJ1-1|TRBV4-1|-
TGCGCCAGCAGCTCACGTACCACAGGGGCGGATGAAGCTTTCTTT
CASSSRTTGADEAFF
>-|TRBJ2-5|TRBV29-1|many
TGCAGCGCCGAAGGGGTGACTGGTATTGGGGAGACCCAGTACTTC
CSAEGVTGIGETQYF
>TRBD2|TRBJ2-5|TRBV30|-
TGTGCCTGGAGGCTAGCGGGAGGGCCAGAGACCCAGTACTTC
CAWRLAGGPETQYF
>-|TRBJ1-5|TRBV9|many
TGTGCCAGCAGCGTAGCCGGACTAAGTAATCAGCCCCAGCATTTT
CASSVAGLSNQPQHF
>TRBD1|TRBJ2-7|TRBV28|-
TGTGCCAGCAGTGTACCGGGACAGGGGGCGGGAGGGAGCTCCTACGAGCAGTACTTC
CASSVPGQGAGGSSYEQYF
>-|TRBJ2-4|TRBV27|many
TGTGCCAGCACCGGACGGGGTGGCATTCAGTACTTC
CASTGRGGIQYF
>-|TRBJ1-1|TRBV19|many
TGTGCCAGTGGAAGGACAGCCAACACTGAAGCTTTCTTT
CASGRTANTEAFF
>-|TRBJ2-7|TRBV6-4|-
TGTGCCAGCAGACCCACGACGAGACCGGGGGTAGCCGGATTTTTGTCCTACGAGCAGTACTTC
CASRPTTRPGVAGFLSYEQYF
>TRBD1|TRBJ2-7|TRBV6-5|many
TGTGCCAGCAGCTTCCCGGACAGGACAGACGAGCAGTACTTC
CASSFPDRTDEQYF
>-|TRBJ2-7|TRBV10-1|many
TGCGCCAGCAGTGACACTTCCTACGAGCAGTACTTC
CASSDTSYEQYF
>TRBD1|TRBJ2-6|TRBV25-1|many
TGTGCCAGCAGTGAATATGCGACAGGGGTTGCCGGGGCCAACGTCCTGACTTTC
CASSEYATGVAGANVLTF
>TRBD1|TRBJ1-2|TRBV20-1|many
TGCAGTGCTAGCCCCGACAGGGCGGACTATGGCTACACCTTC
CSASPDRADYGYTF
>-|TRBJ2-2|TRBV29-1|many
TGCAGCGTTCGACAGGCCAGGGGCACCGGGGAGCTGTTTTTT
CSVRQARGTGELFF
>TRBD2|TRBJ2-7|TRBV30|many
TGTGCCTGGCGACACAAACAGGGTGGCCTTGCGGGAGGAACCTACGAGCAGTACTTC
CAWRHKQGGLAGGTYEQYF
>TRBD1|TRBJ2-2|TRBV28|-
TGTGCCAGCAGTTCGCAGGACAGGGGTATCTCGAACACCGGGGAGCTGTTTTTT
CASSSQDRGISNTGELFF